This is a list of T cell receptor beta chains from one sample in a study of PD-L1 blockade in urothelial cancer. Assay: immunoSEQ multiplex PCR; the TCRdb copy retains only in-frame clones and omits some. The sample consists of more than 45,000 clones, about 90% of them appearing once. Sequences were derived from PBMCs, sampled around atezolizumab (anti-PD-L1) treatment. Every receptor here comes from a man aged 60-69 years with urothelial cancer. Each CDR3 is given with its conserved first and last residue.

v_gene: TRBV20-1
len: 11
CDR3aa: CSAPTITEAFF

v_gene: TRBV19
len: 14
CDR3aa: CASSIGLSGNTIYF

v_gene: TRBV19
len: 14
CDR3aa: CASSTSAGSYEQYF

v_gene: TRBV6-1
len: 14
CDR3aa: CASSAVYSQETQYF

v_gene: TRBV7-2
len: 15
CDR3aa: CASSKTGEVTDGYTF

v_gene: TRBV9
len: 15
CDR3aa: CASSVGSRGFDEQYF

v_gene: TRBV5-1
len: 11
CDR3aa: CASSRQETQYF

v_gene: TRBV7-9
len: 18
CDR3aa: CASSLDPGRGIRSYEQYF

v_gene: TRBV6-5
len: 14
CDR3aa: CASTMTGTVGEQYF

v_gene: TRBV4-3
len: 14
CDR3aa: CASSLAGGTNEQFF

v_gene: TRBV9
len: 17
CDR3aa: CASSPGLAGVDTGELFF

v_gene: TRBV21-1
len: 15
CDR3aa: CASSTRRFSTDTQYF

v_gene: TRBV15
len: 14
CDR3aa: CATSNLEGTGELFF

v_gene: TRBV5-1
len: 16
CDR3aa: CASSLMAGKNTGELFF

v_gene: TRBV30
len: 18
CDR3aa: CAWRPTLYGSRRAYEQYF

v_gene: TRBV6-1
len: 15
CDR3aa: CASRTGVRGRDTQYF

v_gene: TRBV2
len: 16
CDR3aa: CASSEFGLAGGETQYF

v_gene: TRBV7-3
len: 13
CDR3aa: CASSRGADTEAFF

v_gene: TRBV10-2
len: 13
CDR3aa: CASSIAGPYEQYF

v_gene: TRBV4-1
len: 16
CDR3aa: CASSHGVGDRGREQYF

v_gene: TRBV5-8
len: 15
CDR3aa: CASSKTSGAPGEQYF

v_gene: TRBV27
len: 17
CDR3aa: CASRTLGSSGRTYEQYF

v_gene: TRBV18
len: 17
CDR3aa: CASSPPSGGASADTQYF

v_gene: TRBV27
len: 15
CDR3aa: CASSLDYRVRETQYF

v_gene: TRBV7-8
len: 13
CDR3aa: CASSQDRPSEAFF

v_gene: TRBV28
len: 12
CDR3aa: CASRLGSQPQHF